The subject of this entry is one T cell receptor beta chain. Its antigen remains unidentified. Random hexamers served to reverse transcribe roughly 0.45 to 1 ug RNA. TCRdb fed the immunoSEQ multiplex PCR reads into MiXCR, producing one record per CDR3 protein. Among around 150,000 distinct CDR3 sequences listed, around 93% were seen once. The data were obtained in a study of CD8 T cells in Susac syndrome. Study-level information: Sequenced Susac syndrome patients included 5 or 6 with clinically active disease and fewer than 10 in remission. Study findings and constraints: In total CD8+ repertoires, sixteen Susac-specific public clones were detected, and CD8+ TEMRA repertoires contained four to six. The authors acknowledged that the study's TCR sequencing and HLA analysis involved relatively few individuals.

Sequencing targeted TCR beta in T cells from blood (CD8+ and CD4+). Germline loops: CDR1 SGHRS, CDR2 YFSETQ. V dropped 4 bases and J dropped 7; count of bases not matched to a gene: 9. CDR3 length: 16 residues. The origin of this receptor is a human donor with Susac syndrome. Material: CD8+ T cells from PBMCs. The rearrangement links TRBV5-1 to TRBJ2-4, with TRBD2 identical over 12 bases. The CDR3 nucleotides read TGCGCCAGCAGCCACGGGACTAGCGGGCTTATGAACATTCAGTACTTC. Amino acids: CASSHGTSGLMNIQYF.